Following are 11 T cell receptor beta chains from one sample sequenced in a study of T cell clones after liver transplantation. No antigen has been assigned to these receptors. The repertoire was sequenced with immunoSEQ multiplex PCR; TCRdb's copy has only in-frame clones and lacks some. The profile shows over a thousand clones, less than 50% of them singletons. Proliferating CFSE-low MLR cells were sequenced to define alloreactive TCRbeta sequences. The sequenced sample consisted of CD4+ T cells from cultured PBMCs. Receptor source: a human patient who received a liver transplant. The graft donor may have given rise to some T cells.

The rearrangement joins TRBV2 to TRBJ1-2; a possible D gene is TRBD1 (6 bases). Germline V lookup: CDR1 SNHLY, CDR2 FYNNEI. Trimming removed 10 bases from V and 2 bases from J, with 11 bases in between. This CDR3 spans 12 amino acids. The CDR3 spells CATGDTNYGYTF. The CDR3 region has the DNA TGTGCCACCGGGGACACCAACTATGGCTACACCTTC.

CDR3 sequence reads: CASTKYTSNWGHTF. The DNA of the CDR3 is TGTGCCAGCACCAAATACACATCAAATTGGGGGCACACCTTC. This chain connects TRBV7-2 to TRBJ1-2, with a possible D match to TRBD1 (6 bases). V was clipped by 7 bases and J by 12 bases, with 24 bases between them. Germline V gives CDR1 SGHTA, CDR2 FQGNSA. The CDR3 contains 14 residues.

V usage is TRBV20-1 and J usage is TRBJ2-5; no firm D call. The J call is doubtful: the DNA matches TRBJ2-7 better. The CDR3 has 11 amino acids. Germline V gives CDR1 DFQATT, CDR2 SNEGSKA (reference sequence). The CDR3 nucleotides read TGCAGTGCTGGATCCCTCTACGAGCAGTACTTC. This sequence encodes CSAGSLYEQYF.

The genes are TRBV7-4 and TRBJ1-1; tentative D call: TRBD1 (5 bases). V lost 2 bases and J 1 base, leaving 5 bases between the germline ends. CDR1 SGHVT and CDR2 SQSDAQ come from the germline V gene. The CDR3 runs 13 residues. The CDR3 nucleotides are TGTGCCAGCAGCTTACAGGGGAACACTGAAGCTTTCTTT. Protein: CASSLQGNTEAFF. The variable domain in full, completed from reference TRBV7-4 and TRBJ1-1, reads GAGVSQSPRYKVAKRGRDVALRCDSISGHVTLYWYRQTLGQGSEVLTYSQSDAQRDKSGRPSGRFSAERPERSVSTLKIQRTEQGDSAVYLCASSLQGNTEAFFGQGTRLTVV.

This clone is large (0.1 to 1%) by share. The chain carries TRBV5-4 and TRBJ2-1, with a possible D match to TRBD1 (5 bases). The CDR3 contains 13 residues. The V and J ends lost 5 bases and 4 bases respectively, with 10 bases between them. In germline, CDR1 is SGHNT, CDR2 YYREEE (reference sequence). The chain's CDR3 is CASSRQGYNEQFF. Written as DNA, the CDR3 is TGTGCCAGCAGTAGGCAGGGTTACAATGAGCAGTTCTTC.

The chain links TRBV6-1 to TRBJ1-5; a possible D gene is TRBD1 (5 bases). CDR1 is MNHNS, CDR2 SASEGT, per germline. The ends were cut back, 4 bases at V and 1 base at J, with 11 bases in the middle. This CDR3 is 15 amino acids long. CDR3 protein: CASSVLRDSNQPQHF. The CDR3 DNA follows: TGTGCCAGCAGTGTCCTCCGGGACAGCAATCAGCCCCAGCATTTT.

By sample fraction, this clone is medium-sized. V usage is TRBV6-5 and J usage is TRBJ1-2; 9 nucleotides match TRBD1. The germline CDR1 and CDR2 sequences are MNHEY and SVGAGI. The CDR3 has 13 amino acids. Losses at the gene ends were 6 bases for V and 8 bases for J; bases not matched to a gene: 7. CDR3: CASRPTGGRGYTF. DNA of the CDR3: TGTGCCAGCAGGCCAACAGGGGGCCGGGGCTACACCTTC.

This clone was seen only a few times. The chain has TRBV5-1 and TRBJ2-2, with TRBD2 as a possible D gene (5 bases). CDR3 length: 17 residues. V was cut by 1 base and J by 2 bases, with 15 bases left in between. CDR1 is SGHRS and CDR2 is YFSETQ in the germline V gene. The CDR3 reads CASSLIGGWGNTGELFF. The CDR3 region has the DNA TGCGCCAGCAGCTTGATCGGCGGGTGGGGAAACACCGGGGAGCTGTTTTTT.

The chain recombines TRBV5-1 with TRBJ2-1; TRBD2 aligns across 8 bases. The CDR3 runs 15 residues. Germline CDR1 SGHRS, CDR2 YFSETQ. The J segment lost 4 bases and the V segment lost 4 bases, leaving 7 bases of the junction unmatched. The CDR3 reads CASSPAGGNYNEQFF. CDR3 coding DNA: TGCGCCAGCAGCCCGGCGGGAGGCAATTACAATGAGCAGTTCTTC.

This rearrangement joins TRBV6-5 to TRBJ2-7, with 7 bases aligning to TRBD1. The CDR3 totals 15 residues. V was pared by 4 bases and J by 2 bases, with 8 bases of the junction left unmatched. Germline lookup yields CDR1 MNHEY and CDR2 SVGAGI. CDR3 loop: CASSSAGTAPYEQYF. The CDR3 bases are TGTGCCAGCAGTTCAGCCGGGACAGCTCCCTACGAGCAGTACTTC.

This clone was counted only a few times. The rearrangement links TRBV5-1 to TRBJ2-7; TRBD1 matches at 8 bases. The J segment lost 6 bases and the V segment lost 2 bases, leaving 16 bases of the junction unmatched. This CDR3 spans 17 amino acids. The germline gives CDR1 SGHRS, CDR2 YFSETQ. The CDR3 protein is CASSFLQGGGSGGEQYF. Here the CDR3 DNA reads TGCGCCAGCAGCTTTTTACAGGGGGGCGGCTCTGGTGGCGAGCAGTACTTC.